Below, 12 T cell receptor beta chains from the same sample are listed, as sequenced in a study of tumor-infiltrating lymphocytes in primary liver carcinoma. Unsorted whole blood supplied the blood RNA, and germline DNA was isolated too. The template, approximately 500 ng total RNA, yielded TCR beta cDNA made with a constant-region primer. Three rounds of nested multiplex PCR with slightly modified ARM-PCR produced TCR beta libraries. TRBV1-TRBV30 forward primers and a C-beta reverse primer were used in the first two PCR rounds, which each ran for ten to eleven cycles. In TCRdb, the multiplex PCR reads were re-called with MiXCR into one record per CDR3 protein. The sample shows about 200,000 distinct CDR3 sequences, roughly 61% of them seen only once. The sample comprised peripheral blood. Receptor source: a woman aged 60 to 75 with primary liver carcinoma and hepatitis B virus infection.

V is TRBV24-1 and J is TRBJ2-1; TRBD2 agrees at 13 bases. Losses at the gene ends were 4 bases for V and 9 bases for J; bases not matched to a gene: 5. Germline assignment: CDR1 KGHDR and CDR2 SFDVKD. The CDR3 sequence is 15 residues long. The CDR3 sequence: CATSEYGLAGAEQFF. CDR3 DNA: TGTGCCACCAGTGAGTACGGACTAGCGGGAGCTGAGCAGTTCTTC.

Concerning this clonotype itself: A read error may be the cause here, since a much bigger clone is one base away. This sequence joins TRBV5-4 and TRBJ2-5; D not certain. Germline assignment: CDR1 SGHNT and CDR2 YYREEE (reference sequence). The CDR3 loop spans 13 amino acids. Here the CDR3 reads CASSLAAQETHYF. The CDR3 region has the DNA TGTGCCAGCAGCTTAGCAGCACAAGAGACCCACTACTTC.

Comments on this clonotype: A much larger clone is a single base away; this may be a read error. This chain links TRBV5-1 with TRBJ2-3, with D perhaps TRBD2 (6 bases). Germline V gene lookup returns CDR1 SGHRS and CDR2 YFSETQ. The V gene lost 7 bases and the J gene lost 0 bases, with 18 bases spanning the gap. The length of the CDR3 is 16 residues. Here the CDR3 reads CASRRGGGTSTDTQYF. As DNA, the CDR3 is TGCGCCAGCCGAAGGGGTGGCGGGACTAGCACAGATACGCAGTATTTT. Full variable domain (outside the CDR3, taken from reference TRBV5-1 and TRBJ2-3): KAGVTQTPRYLIKTRGQQVTLSCSPISGHRSVSWYQQTPGQGLQFLFEYFSETQRNKGNFPGRFSGRQFSNSRSEMNVSTLELGDSALYLCASRRGGGTSTDTQYFGPGTRLTVL.

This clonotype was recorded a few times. The CDR3, as DNA: TGTGCCAGCAGCCTCGATTTTGGGGGTTCACCCCTCCACTTT. It is translated as CASSLDFGGSPLHF. V usage is TRBV7-9 and J usage is TRBJ1-6; D may be TRBD1 (5 bases). Germline lookup yields CDR1 SEHNR and CDR2 FQNEAQ (reference sequence). Trimming removed 5 bases at V and 9 bases at J, with 14 bases between. CDR3 size: 14 residues.

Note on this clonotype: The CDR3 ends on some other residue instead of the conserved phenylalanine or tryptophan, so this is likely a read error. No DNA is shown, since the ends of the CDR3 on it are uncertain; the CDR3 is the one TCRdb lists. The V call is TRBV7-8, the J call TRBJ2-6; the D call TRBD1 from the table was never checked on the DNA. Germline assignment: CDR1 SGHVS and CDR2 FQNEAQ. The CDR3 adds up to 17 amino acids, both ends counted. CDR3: CASSMDTPRQGANVLAI.

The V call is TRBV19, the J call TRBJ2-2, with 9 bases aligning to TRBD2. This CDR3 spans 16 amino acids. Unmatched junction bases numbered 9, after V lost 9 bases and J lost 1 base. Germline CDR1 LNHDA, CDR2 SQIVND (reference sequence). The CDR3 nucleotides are TGTGCCAGAAGGAGGGCTAGCGGGGTGAACACCGGGGAGCTGTTTTTT. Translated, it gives CARRRASGVNTGELFF.

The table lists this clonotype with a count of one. CDR3 DNA: TGTGCCAGCAGCTTGGGGGAGGCGGAGGCCCAGTACTTC. This sequence encodes CASSLGEAEAQYF. The chain is built from TRBV11-2 and TRBJ2-5, with a tentative D call TRBD2 (6 bases). This CDR3 has 13 residues. Trimming cost V 3 bases and J 9 bases, with 14 bases left between them. Per the germline V gene, CDR1 is SGHAT and CDR2 is FQNNGV.

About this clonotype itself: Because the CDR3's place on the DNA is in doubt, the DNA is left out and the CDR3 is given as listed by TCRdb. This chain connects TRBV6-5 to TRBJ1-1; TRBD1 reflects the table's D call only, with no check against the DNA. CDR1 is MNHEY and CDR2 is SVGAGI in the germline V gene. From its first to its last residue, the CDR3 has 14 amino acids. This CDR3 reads CAGSCFGGGTEASF.

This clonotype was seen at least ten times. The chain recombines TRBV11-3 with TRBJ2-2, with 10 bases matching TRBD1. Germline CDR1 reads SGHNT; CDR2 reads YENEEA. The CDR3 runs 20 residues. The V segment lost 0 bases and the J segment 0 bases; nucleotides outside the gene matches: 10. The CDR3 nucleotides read TGTGCCAGCAGCTTAGATTCCATCGGGACAGGGGCCTCGAACACCGGGGAGCTGTTTTTT. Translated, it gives CASSLDSIGTGASNTGELFF.

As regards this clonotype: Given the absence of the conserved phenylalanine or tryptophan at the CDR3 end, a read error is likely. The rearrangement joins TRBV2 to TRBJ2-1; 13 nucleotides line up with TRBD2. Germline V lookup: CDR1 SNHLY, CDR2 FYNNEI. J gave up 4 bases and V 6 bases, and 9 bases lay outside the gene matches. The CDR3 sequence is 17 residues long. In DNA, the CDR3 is TGTGCCAGCAGCTCCACCCAGACTAGCGGGAGGTACAATGAGCAGTTCCTC. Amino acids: CASSSTQTSGRYNEQFL.

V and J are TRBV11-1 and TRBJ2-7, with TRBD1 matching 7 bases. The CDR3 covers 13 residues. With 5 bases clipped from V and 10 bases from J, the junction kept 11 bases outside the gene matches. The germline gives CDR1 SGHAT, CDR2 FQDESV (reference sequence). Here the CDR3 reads CASSQDRFVGQYF. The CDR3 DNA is TGTGCCAGCAGCCAGGACAGGTTTGTCGGTCAGTACTTC.

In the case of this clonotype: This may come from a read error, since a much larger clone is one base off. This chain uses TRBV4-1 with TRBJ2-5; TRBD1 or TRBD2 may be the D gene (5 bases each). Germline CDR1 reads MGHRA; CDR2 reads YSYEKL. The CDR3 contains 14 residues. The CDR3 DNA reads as TGCGCCAGAAGCCAAGGGGTGGGGGTCGAGACCCAGTACTTC. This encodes CARSQGVGVETQYF.